One and the same sample provided the 13 T cell receptor beta chains below, sequenced in a study of blood T cell repertoires in COVID-19. Assay used: immunoSEQ multiplex PCR; TCRdb lists only in-frame clones, some missing. This sample has hundreds of thousands of clones, with approximately 90% found just once. The sample taken for sequencing was peripheral blood. The receptors derive from a man aged 55 to 70 with COVID-19, enrolled during active disease.

The chain uses TRBV4-1 and TRBJ1-5; D is unresolved. V dropped 1 base and J dropped 7 bases, with 11 bases sitting between them. The CDR3 totals 14 residues. CDR1 MGHRA and CDR2 YSYEKL come from the germline V gene. CDR3 sequence: CASSQGVLGQPQHF. The CDR3, as DNA: TGCGCCAGCAGCCAAGGGGTCCTCGGGCAGCCCCAGCATTTT.

The chain employs TRBV19 and TRBJ1-2; 7 nucleotides line up with TRBD1. Looked up from germline, CDR1 is LNHDA and CDR2 is SQIVND (reference sequence). V gave up 5 bases and J gave up 8 bases; unmatched junction bases: 5. The CDR3 spans 12 residues. CDR3 protein: CASSPRQGGYTF. The DNA for the CDR3 is TGTGCCAGTAGTCCCCGACAGGGAGGCTACACCTTC.

The rearrangement joins TRBV18 to TRBJ2-7; 8 positions agree with TRBD1. Germline trimming cut 2 bases from V and 2 bases from J; bases unmatched to any gene: 8. Per germline, CDR1 KGHSH and CDR2 LQKENI. The CDR3 is made up of 16 amino acids. The CDR3 loop reads CASSPGSGQGPYEQYF. CDR3 sequence (DNA): TGTGCCAGCTCACCAGGGTCAGGACAGGGACCCTACGAGCAGTACTTC.

The chain has TRBV6-1 and TRBJ2-7; D uncertain. With 2 bases removed from V and 0 bases from J, the gap between germline ends came to 5 bases. CDR1 and CDR2 from the germline V gene are MNHNS and SASEGT. This CDR3 has 13 residues. CDR3 nucleotide sequence: TGTGCCAGCAGTGAACTCCCCTCCTACGAGCAGTACTTC. Its translation is CASSELPSYEQYF.

The chain carries TRBV3-1 (or the pseudogene TRBV3-2) and TRBJ1-5; D gene ambiguous. The V gene's germline CDR1 is LGHDT and CDR2 YNNKEL (reference sequence). The CDR3 is 17 amino acids. V was clipped by 1 base and J by 2 bases, with 15 bases between them. CDR3 amino acids: CASSQGIGGLGNQPQHF. In nucleotides, the CDR3 is TGTGCCAGCAGCCAAGGGATAGGCGGTTTGGGCAATCAGCCCCAGCATTTT.

This sequence joins TRBV5-1 and TRBJ2-5; D gene ambiguous. Germline lookup yields CDR1 SGHRS and CDR2 YFSETQ. The CDR3 length is 13 residues. Deletions cut 0 bases from V and 2 bases from J, with 5 bases between. The CDR3 DNA reads as TGCGCCAGCAGCTTGGAACAACAAGAGACCCAGTACTTC. Protein sequence: CASSLEQQETQYF. The full variable domain, in which reference TRBV5-1 and TRBJ2-5 provide the parts outside the CDR3, is KAGVTQTPRYLIKTRGQQVTLSCSPISGHRSVSWYQQTPGQGLQFLFEYFSETQRNKGNFPGRFSGRQFSNSRSEMNVSTLELGDSALYLCASSLEQQETQYFGPGTRLLVL.

This chain connects TRBV7-9 to TRBJ2-3, with 7 bases matching TRBD2. Germline CDR1 SEHNR, CDR2 FQNEAQ (reference sequence). V gave up 5 bases and J gave up 4 bases; unmatched junction bases: 9. This CDR3 comprises 15 residues. The CDR3 DNA sequence: TGTGCCAGCAGCCAGGGATCTAGCGGAGCAGATACGCAGTATTTT. Translating it yields CASSQGSSGADTQYF.

This chain joins TRBV5-8 and TRBJ2-7, with TRBD2 matching over 10 bases. Germline CDR1 reads SGHTS; CDR2 reads YDEGEE. The V gene end was trimmed by 2 bases and the J gene end by 5 bases; junction bases not matched to a gene: 1. CDR3 size: 13 residues. The chain's CDR3 is CASSFLAGDEQYF. CDR3 nucleotide sequence: TGTGCCAGCAGCTTCCTAGCGGGAGACGAGCAGTACTTC.

CDR3 amino acids: CASRSVGGPPLYNEQFF. The CDR3 DNA reads TGTGCCAGCCGTTCGGTGGGGGGGCCCCCTCTCTACAATGAGCAGTTCTTC. The chain links TRBV27 to TRBJ2-1, with D perhaps TRBD2 (7 bases). V lost 8 bases, J lost 3 bases, and 23 bases lay in between. The CDR3 totals 17 residues. CDR1 and CDR2 (germline): MNHEY, SMNVEV (reference sequence).

This CDR3 is CASSVLSTDTQYF. The CDR3, as DNA: TGTGCCAGCAGCGTATTAAGCACAGATACGCAGTATTTT. This chain links TRBV9 with TRBJ2-3; D gene ambiguous. The germline gives CDR1 SGDLS, CDR2 YYNGEE. V was pared by 1 base and J by 0 bases, with 3 bases between. CDR3 length equals 13 residues.

CDR3 residues: CAISEWQGTAGANVLTF. CDR3 in DNA: TGTGCCATCAGTGAGTGGCAGGGAACGGCTGGGGCCAACGTCCTGACTTTC. This sequence joins TRBV10-3 and TRBJ2-6; possible D gene TRBD1, 5 bases. Germline V gene lookup returns CDR1 ENHRY and CDR2 SYGVKD. CDR3 length: 17 amino acids. With 1 base removed from V and 2 bases from J, the gap between germline ends came to 12 bases.

The chain is built from TRBV6-1 and TRBJ2-1; 7 bases match TRBD1. CDR3 length: 20 residues. The V gene's germline CDR1 is MNHNS and CDR2 SASEGT. Trimming removed 4 bases from V and 1 base from J; junction bases left unmatched: 19. CDR3 in amino acids: CASSAFFGQVGRMSYNEQFF. CDR3 nucleotides: TGTGCCAGCAGTGCATTCTTCGGACAGGTTGGACGGATGTCCTACAATGAGCAGTTCTTC.

CDR3 bases: TGTGCCACCAGTCCTCCCAGAAGCTCCCGTAGCACGAACTTTTACTATGGCTACACCTTC. It yields the protein CATSPPRSSRSTNFYYGYTF. The V call is TRBV24-1, the J call TRBJ1-2; no clear D gene. Germline CDR1 is KGHDR and CDR2 is SFDVKD. This CDR3 is 20 amino acids long. The V gene lost 6 bases and the J gene lost 3 bases, with 31 bases spanning the gap.